One and the same sample provided the 6 T cell receptor beta chains below, sequenced in a study of tumor-infiltrating lymphocytes in primary liver carcinoma. The investigators made TCR beta cDNA from roughly 0.45 ug total RNA, using a constant-region primer. Three rounds of nested multiplex PCR with slightly modified ARM-PCR produced TCR beta libraries. TRBV1-TRBV30 forward primers and a C-beta reverse primer were used in the first two PCR rounds, which each ran for around 10 cycles. TCRdb recomputed calls from the multiplex PCR reads with MiXCR, one row per CDR3 protein. The sample has approximately 330,000 distinct CDR3 sequences; 65% are singletons. Out of unsorted whole blood came the blood RNA, and germline DNA was extracted as well. Sequencing used peripheral blood. These receptors all come from a man aged 40-50 years with primary liver carcinoma and hepatitis B virus infection.

In nucleotides, the CDR3 is TGTGCCAGTAGAGCTAGCACAGATACGCAGTATTTT. Encoded protein: CASRASTDTQYF. The chain recombines TRBV19 with TRBJ2-3; D call uncertain. There are 12 residues in the CDR3. Germline CDR1 is LNHDA and CDR2 is SQIVND (reference sequence). Trimming stripped 6 bases from V and 0 bases from J, with 4 bases between.

This clonotype was counted between two and nine times. One end of the junction is discordant with germline, which a read error may explain. This chain joins TRBV5-5 and TRBJ2-2; D perhaps matches TRBD1 (5 bases). The CDR3 is made up of 15 amino acids. CDR1 and CDR2 (germline): SGHKS, YYEKEE (reference sequence). DNA for the CDR3: TGTGTCAGCAGCCCTCGACAGACGAACACCGGGGAGCTGTTTTTT. This translates into CVSSPRQTNTGELFF.

This clonotype was observed a handful of times. This chain uses TRBV5-1 with TRBJ2-6; D is possibly TRBD1 or TRBD2 (5 bases each). The CDR3 is made up of 17 amino acids. Germline V CDR1 and CDR2: SGHRS, YFSETQ. The V end lost 0 bases, the J end lost 0 bases, and 10 bases lay between the germline ends. CDR3 nucleotide sequence: TGCGCCAGCAGCTTGGGAGGGGAGATCTCTGGGGCCAACGTCCTGACTTTC. It yields the protein CASSLGGEISGANVLTF. The variable domain in full, completed from reference TRBV5-1 and TRBJ2-6, reads KAGVTQTPRYLIKTRGQQVTLSCSPISGHRSVSWYQQTPGQGLQFLFEYFSETQRNKGNFPGRFSGRQFSNSRSEMNVSTLELGDSALYLCASSLGGEISGANVLTFGAGSRLTVL.

This chain links TRBV11-2 with TRBJ2-3; 13 bases match TRBD2. Germline values: CDR1 SGHAT, CDR2 FQNNGV. The CDR3 has 17 amino acids. V lost 5 bases, J lost 14 bases, and 19 bases stayed unmatched. The CDR3 sequence is CASSRYRTSGSTDTWYF. CDR3 coding DNA: TGTGCCAGCAGCAGATACCGGACTAGCGGGAGCACAGATACGTGGTATTTT.

V and J are TRBV4-1 and TRBJ2-7; the D gene is possibly TRBD2 (6 bases). V was pared by 4 bases and J by 3 bases, with 13 bases between. CDR1 is MGHRA and CDR2 is YSYEKL in the germline V gene. The CDR3 is 14 residues long. CDR3 sequence: CASSRTGSLYEQYF. CDR3 sequence (DNA): TGCGCCAGCAGCCGAACCGGGAGCCTCTACGAGCAGTACTTC.

For the CDR3, the DNA is TGTGCCAGCACCTTCGGGACAGGGGGCTTCCATGAGCAGTTCTTC. Protein sequence: CASTFGTGGFHEQFF. The chain couples TRBV7-9 to TRBJ2-1, with 12 bases aligning to TRBD1. The CDR3 length is 15 residues. Germline V gene data show CDR1 as SEHNR and CDR2 as FQNEAQ (reference sequence). V dropped 7 bases and J dropped 8; count of bases not matched to a gene: 9.